Listed here is a single T cell receptor (beta chain). It has no known antigen specificity. Base qualities were left out, and no much larger clone turns up one base away. One collaborating source in Seattle enrolled patients while the patients were actively infected and followed the patients over time throughout the course of disease. The collaborating institutions used their own protocols to collect whole blood in K2EDTA tubes. Collaborator samples were shipped for TCRbeta analysis as frozen whole blood, isolated PBMCs, or DNA extracted from either sample type. The sample originates from a study of blood T cell repertoires in COVID-19 (dated by TCRdb to about 2020). With regard to the full study: Samples covering the acute and convalescent phases of COVID-19 were provided by collaborators in the United States, Italy and Spain. The prospective study material was composed of cDNA or gDNA derived from T cells, B-cell-depleted T cells, or PBMCs. Samples were obtained from the ongoing ImmuneRACE study (first 160 participants) and from over a thousand subjects provided by 6 global collaborators. The repertoires were released in a freely available public database meant as a resource for research on the immune response to SARS-CoV-2. Where HLA class I and class II types were available, the types were taken from metadata supplied by the sample provider, not from assay-based typing. Nearly every sample came with metadata listing a de-identified subject ID, COVID-19 status, age in years and sex. The dataset comprised deeply sampled blood TCRbeta repertoires from subjects exposed to, actively infected with, or recovered from COVID-19.

V is cut by 1 base and J by 8 bases, and the space between the germline ends is 8 bases. The CDR3 starts with the cysteine, ends with the phenylalanine, and has 12 residues. CDR3 DNA only is kept here, 36 bases in frame from base 1. TCRbeta CDR3 regions were amplified from genomic DNA by means of the immunoSEQ Assay, a bias-controlled multiplex PCR. The paper's data handling went like this. Within the assay, amplification of reference gene primers was used to estimate how many nucleated cells each sample contained. To quantify the absolute abundance of each unique TCRbeta CDR3 rearrangement, sequence reads were collapsed and filtered. For each sample, productive Simpson clonality was calculated by taking the square root of Simpson's diversity index across productive rearrangements. TCRdb retrieved this table from immuneACCESS and kept in-frame rearrangements only. Not all clones are present; in checked studies, unresolved V genes account for under half, and no reason is known for the remainder. V, J and clone size are taken as reported in that table, and D and trimming were inferred from the DNA itself. Present in this sample are about 36,000 clones, roughly 80% of which were seen just once. The top ten clones comprise over 1.5% of the sample.

General findings and caveats noted by the study authors: The quantity of clinical and demographic metadata differed by source and by participant and was supplied without curation.

The sequence derives from a man aged 55 to 69 with COVID-19, enrolled during active disease. The chain was built from TRBV12-3 or TRBV12-4 and TRBJ1-1; a confident D gene designation cannot be given. Sequenced: peripheral blood. The DNA is as follows: TGTGCCAGCAGTTTAGGCAGGATCGAAGCTTTCTTT. This yields the protein CASSLGRIEAFF.